This TCR beta chain was sequenced during a study of blood T cell repertoires in COVID-19. Germline V CDR1 and CDR2: MRHNA, SNTAGT. The CDR3 has 19 amino acids. The V gene end was trimmed by 0 bases and the J gene end by 7 bases; junction bases not matched to a gene: 19. Only in-frame clones appear in the TCRdb table, and some are missing; sequencing was by immunoSEQ multiplex PCR. The data show 150,000 to 200,000 clones, 82% seen once. This chain connects TRBV6-4 to TRBJ2-7, with 9 nucleotides matching TRBD1. The sequence came from a woman aged 25-40 years with acute or convalescent COVID-19. The specimen sequenced was peripheral blood. CDR3: CASSDSKVRDRDPSSEQYF. The CDR3 bases are TGTGCCAGCAGTGACTCGAAGGTGAGGGACAGGGACCCGTCTAGTGAGCAGTACTTC.